The 3 T cell receptor beta chains reported below all come from one sample, sequenced in a study of blood T cell repertoires in COVID-19. Produced via immunoSEQ multiplex PCR; TCRdb's table is partial and in-frame only. The data contain about 270,000 clones, about 87% of them singletons. Sequencing was performed on PBMCs or T cells enriched from blood (not recorded which). Receptors originate from a woman between 25 and 40 years old with acute COVID-19.

The V gene is TRBV5-6, the J gene TRBJ2-7, with TRBD2 matching over 7 bases. The CDR3 length is 13 residues. Germline CDR1 SGHDT, CDR2 YYEEEE. With V trimmed by 2 bases and J by 2 bases, 1 base remained unmatched. For the CDR3, the DNA is TGTGCCAGCAGCTTTGGGAGGGCCTACGAGCAGTACTTC. It codes for CASSFGRAYEQYF. Drawing the rest from reference TRBV5-6 and TRBJ2-7, the complete variable domain is DAGVTQSPTHLIKTRGQQVTLRCSPKSGHDTVSWYQQALGQGPQFIFQYYEEEERQRGNFPDRFSGHQFPNYSSELNVNALLLGDSALYLCASSFGRAYEQYFGPGTRLTVT.

This clone was seen a single time. J is TRBJ2-2 and V is TRBV19, with TRBD2 as a possible D gene (6 bases). The CDR3 has 14 amino acids. The V gene lost 7 bases and the J gene lost 3 bases, with 12 bases spanning the gap. Germline loops: CDR1 LNHDA, CDR2 SQIVND (reference sequence). CDR3 amino acids: CASKEEGYTGELFF. Written as DNA, the CDR3 is TGTGCCAGTAAGGAGGAGGGATACACCGGGGAGCTGTTTTTT.

CDR3 in DNA: TGTGCCAGCAGCAGAACTGGCGGCGGCAAAGAAAGGCTGTTTTTT. Amino acid sequence: CASSRTGGGKERLFF. This chain connects TRBV5-4 to TRBJ1-4, with no clear D. The germline V gene encodes CDR1 SGHNT and CDR2 YYREEE (reference sequence). The CDR3 is made up of 15 amino acids. Trimming removed 4 bases at V and 14 bases at J, with 24 bases between.